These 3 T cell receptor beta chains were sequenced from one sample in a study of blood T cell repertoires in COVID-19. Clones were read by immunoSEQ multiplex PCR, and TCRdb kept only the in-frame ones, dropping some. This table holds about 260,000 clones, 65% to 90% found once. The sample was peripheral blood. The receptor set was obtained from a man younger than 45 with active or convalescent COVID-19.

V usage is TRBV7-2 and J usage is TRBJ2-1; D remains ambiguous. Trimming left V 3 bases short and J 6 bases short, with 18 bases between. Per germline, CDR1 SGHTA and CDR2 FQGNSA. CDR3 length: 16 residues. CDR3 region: CASSFWFPTALNEQFF. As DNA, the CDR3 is TGTGCCAGCAGCTTTTGGTTTCCGACTGCACTCAATGAGCAGTTCTTC.

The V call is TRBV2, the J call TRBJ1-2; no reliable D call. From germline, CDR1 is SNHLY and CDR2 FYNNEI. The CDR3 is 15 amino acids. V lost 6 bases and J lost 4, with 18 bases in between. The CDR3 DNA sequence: TGTGCCAGCAGCCGATTGACTAAATACAGCTATGGCTACACCTTC. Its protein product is CASSRLTKYSYGYTF.

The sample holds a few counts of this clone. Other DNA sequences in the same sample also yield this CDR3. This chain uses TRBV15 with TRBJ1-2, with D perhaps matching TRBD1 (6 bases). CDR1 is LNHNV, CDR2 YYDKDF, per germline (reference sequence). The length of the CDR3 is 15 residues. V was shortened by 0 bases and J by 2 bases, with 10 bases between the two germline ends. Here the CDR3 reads CATSRDRGRNYGYTF. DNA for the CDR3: TGTGCCACCAGCAGAGACAGGGGACGGAACTATGGCTACACCTTC. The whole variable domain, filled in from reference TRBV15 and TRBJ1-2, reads DAMVIQNPRYQVTQFGKPVTLSCSQTLNHNVMYWYQQKSSQAPKLLFHYYDKDFNNEADTPDNFQSRRPNTSFCFLDIRSPGLGDTAMYLCATSRDRGRNYGYTFGSGTRLTVV.